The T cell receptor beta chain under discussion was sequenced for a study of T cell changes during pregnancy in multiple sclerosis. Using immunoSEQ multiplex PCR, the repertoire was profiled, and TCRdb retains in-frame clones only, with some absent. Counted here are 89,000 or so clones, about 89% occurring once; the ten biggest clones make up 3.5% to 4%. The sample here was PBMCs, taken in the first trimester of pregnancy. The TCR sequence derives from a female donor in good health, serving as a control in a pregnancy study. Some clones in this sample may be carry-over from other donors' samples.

The CDR3 DNA is TGCGCCAGCAGCCACGGACAGGGGGCAAGCGCCTACGAGCAGTACTTC. Residues: CASSHGQGASAYEQYF. The chain combines TRBV5-1 with TRBJ2-7, with TRBD1 identical over 11 bases. CDR1 and CDR2 from the germline V gene are SGHRS and YFSETQ. V shed 4 bases and J 2 bases; nucleotides not matched to a gene: 8. This CDR3 has 16 amino acids.